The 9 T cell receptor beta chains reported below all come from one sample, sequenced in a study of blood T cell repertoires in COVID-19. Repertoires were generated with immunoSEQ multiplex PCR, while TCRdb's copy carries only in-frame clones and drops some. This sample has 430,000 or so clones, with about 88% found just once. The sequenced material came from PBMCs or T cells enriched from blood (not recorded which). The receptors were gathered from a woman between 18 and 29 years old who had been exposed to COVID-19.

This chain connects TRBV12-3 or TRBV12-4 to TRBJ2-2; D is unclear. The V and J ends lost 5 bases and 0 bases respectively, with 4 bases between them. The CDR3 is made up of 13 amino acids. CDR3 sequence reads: CASSPTNTGELFF. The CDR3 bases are TGTGCCAGCAGTCCAACGAACACCGGGGAGCTGTTTTTT.

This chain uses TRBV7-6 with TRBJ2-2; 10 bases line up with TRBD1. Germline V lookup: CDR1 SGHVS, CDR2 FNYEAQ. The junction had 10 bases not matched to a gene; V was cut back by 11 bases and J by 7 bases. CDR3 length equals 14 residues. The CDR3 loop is CAADGGTGVGELFF. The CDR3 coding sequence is TGTGCCGCAGATGGCGGGACAGGGGTCGGGGAGCTGTTTTTT.

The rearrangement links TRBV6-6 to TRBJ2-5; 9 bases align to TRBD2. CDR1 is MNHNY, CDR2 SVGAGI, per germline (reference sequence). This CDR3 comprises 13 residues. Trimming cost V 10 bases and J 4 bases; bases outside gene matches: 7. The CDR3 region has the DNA TGTGCCACCCTTAGCGGGAGACTAGAGACCCAGTACTTC. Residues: CATLSGRLETQYF.

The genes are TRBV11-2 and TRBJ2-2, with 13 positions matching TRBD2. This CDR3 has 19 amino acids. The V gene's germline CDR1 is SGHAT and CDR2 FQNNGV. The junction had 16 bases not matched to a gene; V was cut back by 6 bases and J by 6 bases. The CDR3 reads CASRRTPGTSGAGAGELFF. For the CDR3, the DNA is TGTGCCAGCAGACGGACCCCCGGGACTAGCGGGGCCGGGGCCGGGGAGCTGTTTTTT.

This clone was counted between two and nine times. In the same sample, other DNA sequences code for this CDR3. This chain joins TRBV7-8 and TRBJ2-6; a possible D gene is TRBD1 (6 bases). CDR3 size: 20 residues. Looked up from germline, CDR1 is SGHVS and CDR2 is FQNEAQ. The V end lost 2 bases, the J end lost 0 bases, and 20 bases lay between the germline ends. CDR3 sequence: CASSLLIRDTFFSGANVLTF. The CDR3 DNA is TGTGCCAGCAGCTTACTTATCCGGGACACGTTCTTCTCTGGGGCCAACGTCCTGACTTTC.

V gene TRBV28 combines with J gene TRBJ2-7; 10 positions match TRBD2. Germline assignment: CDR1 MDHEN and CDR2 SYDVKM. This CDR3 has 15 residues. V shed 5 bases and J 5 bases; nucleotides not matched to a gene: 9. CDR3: CASSVSGRISDEQYF. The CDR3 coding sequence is TGTGCCAGCAGTGTTAGCGGGAGGATCTCTGACGAGCAGTACTTC.

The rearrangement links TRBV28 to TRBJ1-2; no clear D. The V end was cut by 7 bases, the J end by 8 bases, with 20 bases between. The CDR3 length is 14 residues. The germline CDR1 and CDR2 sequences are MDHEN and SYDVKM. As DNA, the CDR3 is TGTGCCAGCATCCCACGTCTGAAAGCTAAAGGCTACACCTTC. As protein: CASIPRLKAKGYTF.

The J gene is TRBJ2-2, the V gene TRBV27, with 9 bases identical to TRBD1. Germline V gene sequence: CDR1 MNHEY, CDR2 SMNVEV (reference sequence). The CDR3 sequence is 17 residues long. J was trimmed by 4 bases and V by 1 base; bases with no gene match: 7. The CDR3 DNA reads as TGTGCCAGCAGTTTATTAGGGACAGGGATCCCCACCGGGGAGCTGTTTTTT. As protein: CASSLLGTGIPTGELFF.

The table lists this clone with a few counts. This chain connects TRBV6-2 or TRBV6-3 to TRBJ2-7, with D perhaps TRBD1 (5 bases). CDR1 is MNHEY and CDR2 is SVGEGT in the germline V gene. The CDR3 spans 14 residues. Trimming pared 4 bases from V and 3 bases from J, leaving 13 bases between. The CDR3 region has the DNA TGTGCCAGCAGTTCAGACAGTGAAATCTACGAGCAGTACTTC. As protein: CASSSDSEIYEQYF.